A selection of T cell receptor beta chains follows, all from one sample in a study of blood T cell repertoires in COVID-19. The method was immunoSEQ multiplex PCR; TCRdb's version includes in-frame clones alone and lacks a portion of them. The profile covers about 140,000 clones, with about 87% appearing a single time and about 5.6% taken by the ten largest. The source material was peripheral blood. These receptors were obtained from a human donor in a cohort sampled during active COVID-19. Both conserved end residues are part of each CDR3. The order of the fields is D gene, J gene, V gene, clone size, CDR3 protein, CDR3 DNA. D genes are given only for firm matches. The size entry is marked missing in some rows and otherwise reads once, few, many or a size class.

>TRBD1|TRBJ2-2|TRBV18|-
CASSPGTGDTGELFF
TGTGCCAGCTCACCGGGGACAGGGGACACCGGGGAGCTGTTTTTT
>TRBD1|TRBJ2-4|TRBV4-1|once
CASSLIGQGAEAKNIQYF
TGCGCCAGCAGCCTGATTGGACAGGGGGCGGAGGCCAAAAACATTCAGTACTTC
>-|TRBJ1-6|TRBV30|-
CAWSTGIGSYNSPLHF
TGTGCCTGGAGTACAGGGATCGGCTCCTATAATTCACCCCTCCACTTT
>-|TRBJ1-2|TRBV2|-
CASSDFSGYTF
TGTGCCAGCAGTGATTTCAGTGGCTACACCTTC
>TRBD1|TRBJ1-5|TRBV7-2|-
CASSVRTGKDQPQHF
TGTGCCAGCAGCGTTAGGACAGGGAAGGATCAGCCCCAGCATTTT
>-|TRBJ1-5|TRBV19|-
CASSILRSNQPQHF
TGTGCCAGTAGTATATTGCGTAGCAATCAGCCCCAGCATTTT
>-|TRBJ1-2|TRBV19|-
CASSIAGGAQPTYGYTF
TGTGCCAGTAGTATAGCGGGAGGGGCACAACCGACCTATGGCTACACCTTC
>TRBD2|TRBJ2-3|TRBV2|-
CASSEGATSGATDTQYF
TGTGCCAGCAGCGAAGGGGCGACTAGCGGCGCCACAGATACGCAGTATTTT
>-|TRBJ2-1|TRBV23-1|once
CARDPGSLMRNEQFF
TGCGCCAGAGATCCCGGATCACTCATGAGGAATGAGCAGTTCTTC
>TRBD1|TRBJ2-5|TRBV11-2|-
CASSKDRGLETQYF
TGTGCCAGCAGCAAGGACAGGGGGCTGGAGACCCAGTACTTC
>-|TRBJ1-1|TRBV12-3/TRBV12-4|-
CASSPAVAEAFF
TGTGCCAGCAGTCCTGCGGTGGCTGAAGCTTTCTTT
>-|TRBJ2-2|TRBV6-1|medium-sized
CASSDLFRELFF
TGTGCCAGCAGTGATCTATTTAGGGAGCTGTTTTTT
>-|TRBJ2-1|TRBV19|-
CASSPGGGASYNEQFF
TGTGCCAGTAGTCCGGGCGGCGGGGCTTCCTACAATGAGCAGTTCTTC
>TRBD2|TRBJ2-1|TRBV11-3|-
CASSRGLPNNEQFF
TGTGCCAGCAGCCGGGGACTACCTAACAATGAGCAGTTCTTC
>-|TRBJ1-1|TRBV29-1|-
CSVFPGHQNTEAFF
TGCAGCGTTTTTCCGGGACACCAGAACACTGAAGCTTTCTTT
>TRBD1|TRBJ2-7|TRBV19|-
CARAVGQVQPLTYYEQYF
TGTGCCAGGGCGGTAGGACAGGTCCAACCGCTTACCTACTACGAGCAGTACTTC
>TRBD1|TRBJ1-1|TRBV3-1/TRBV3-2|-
CASSQRGQGADTEAFF
TGTGCCAGCAGCCAAAGAGGACAGGGGGCTGACACTGAAGCTTTCTTT
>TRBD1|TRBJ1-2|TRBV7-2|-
CASSLGGTDRGYTF
TGTGCCAGCAGCCTAGGGGGGACAGATCGTGGCTACACCTTC
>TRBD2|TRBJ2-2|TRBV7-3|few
CASSLTSGRATGELFF
TGTGCCAGCAGCCTCACTAGCGGGAGGGCCACCGGGGAGCTGTTTTTT
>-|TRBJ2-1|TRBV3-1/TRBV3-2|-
CASSRVLPDNEQFF
TGTGCCAGCAGCCGAGTACTACCCGACAATGAGCAGTTCTTC
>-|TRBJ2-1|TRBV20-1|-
CSASRRGEQFF
TGCAGTGCTAGTAGGCGAGGCGAGCAGTTCTTC
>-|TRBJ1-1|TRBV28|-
CATRIQVNTEAFF
TGTGCCACCAGGATCCAGGTGAACACTGAAGCTTTCTTT
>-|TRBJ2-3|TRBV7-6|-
CASSPGRVTDTQYF
TGTGCCAGCAGCCCCGGGCGGGTCACAGATACGCAGTATTTT
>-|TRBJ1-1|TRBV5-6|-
CASSLFNSLNTEAFF
TGTGCCAGCAGCTTGTTTAACAGCCTGAACACTGAAGCTTTCTTT
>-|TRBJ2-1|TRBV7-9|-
CASSLVAGSYNEQFF
TGTGCCAGCAGCTTAGTGGCGGGTTCCTACAATGAGCAGTTCTTC
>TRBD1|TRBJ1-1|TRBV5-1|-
CASSTDRGALNTEAFF
TGCGCCAGCAGCACCGACAGGGGGGCTTTGAACACTGAAGCTTTCTTT
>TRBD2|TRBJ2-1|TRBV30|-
CAWSVGLAGVGEQFF
TGTGCCTGGAGTGTAGGGCTAGCGGGAGTAGGAGAGCAGTTCTTC
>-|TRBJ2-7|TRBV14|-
CASSGQLSSYEQYF
TGTGCCAGCAGTGGACAGCTTAGCTCCTACGAGCAGTACTTC
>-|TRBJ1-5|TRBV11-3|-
CASSLEVAGSESGFSNQPQHF
TGTGCCAGCAGCTTAGAAGTGGCGGGCAGTGAAAGTGGTTTTAGCAATCAGCCCCAGCATTTT
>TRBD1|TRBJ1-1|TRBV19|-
CASSIPGGRSTEAFF
TGTGCCAGTAGTATCCCAGGGGGCCGGAGCACTGAAGCTTTCTTT
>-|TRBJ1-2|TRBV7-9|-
CASSLGLANGYTF
TGTGCCAGCAGCTTAGGGCTAGCCAATGGCTACACCTTC
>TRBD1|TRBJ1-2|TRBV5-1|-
CASSGGTGLHYGYTF
TGCGCCAGCAGCGGCGGGACAGGGCTTCACTATGGCTACACCTTC
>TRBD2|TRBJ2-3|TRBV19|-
CASSIAGREADTQYF
TGTGCCAGTAGTATAGCCGGTCGGGAGGCAGATACGCAGTATTTT
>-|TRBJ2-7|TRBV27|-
CASSLSGQGPSSYEQYF
TGTGCCAGCAGTTTATCCGGGCAGGGTCCGAGCTCCTACGAGCAGTACTTC
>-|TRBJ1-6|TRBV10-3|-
CAISEGGSPLHF
TGTGCCATCAGTGAAGGAGGATCACCCCTCCACTTT
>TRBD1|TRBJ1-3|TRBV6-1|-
CASSETGVGNTIYF
TGTGCCAGCAGTGAGACAGGGGTTGGAAACACCATATATTTT
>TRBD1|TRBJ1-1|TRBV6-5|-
CASSLQGLAEAFF
TGTGCCAGCAGCCTACAGGGGCTCGCTGAAGCTTTCTTT
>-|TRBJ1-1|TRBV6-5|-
CASSWEMNTEAFF
TGTGCCAGCAGCTGGGAGATGAACACTGAAGCTTTCTTT
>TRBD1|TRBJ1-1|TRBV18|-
CASSQNRGDTEAFF
TGTGCCAGCTCACAGAACAGGGGGGACACTGAAGCTTTCTTT
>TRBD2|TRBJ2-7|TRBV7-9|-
CASSSLAGAYEQYF
TGTGCCAGCAGCTCACTAGCGGGAGCCTACGAGCAGTACTTC
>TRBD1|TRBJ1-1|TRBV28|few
CASSLGTGGALNTEAFF
TGTGCCAGCAGTTTGGGGACAGGGGGCGCCCTGAACACTGAAGCTTTCTTT
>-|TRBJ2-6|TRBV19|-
CASSMAARRLSSGANVLTF
TGTGCCAGTAGTATGGCGGCAAGGAGGTTATCCTCTGGGGCCAACGTCCTGACTTTC
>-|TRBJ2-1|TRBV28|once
CASSLSSRHGEQFF
TGTGCCAGCAGTTTGTCAAGCAGGCACGGTGAGCAGTTCTTC
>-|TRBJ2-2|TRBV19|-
CASSIAGVNTGELFF
TGTGCCAGTAGTATAGCAGGGGTCAACACCGGGGAGCTGTTTTTT
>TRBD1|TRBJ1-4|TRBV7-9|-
CASRHPDRGNEKLFF
TGTGCCAGCAGACACCCGGACAGGGGGAATGAAAAACTGTTTTTT
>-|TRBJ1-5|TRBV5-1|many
CASSYDPASQPQHF
TGCGCCAGCAGCTACGACCCAGCGAGTCAGCCCCAGCATTTT
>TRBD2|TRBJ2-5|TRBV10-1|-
CASSAGAGEETQYF
TGCGCCAGCAGTGCGGGAGCGGGGGAAGAGACCCAGTACTTC
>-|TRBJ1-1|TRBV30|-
CAWSVGGGTEAFF
TGTGCCTGGAGTGTTGGGGGGGGCACTGAAGCTTTCTTT
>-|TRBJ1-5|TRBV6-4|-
CASSVSVRNQPQHF
TGTGCCAGCAGTGTCTCCGTTCGGAATCAGCCCCAGCATTTT
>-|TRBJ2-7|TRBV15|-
CATNPGASGTYEQYF
TGTGCCACCAACCCAGGGGCTAGCGGCACCTACGAGCAGTACTTC
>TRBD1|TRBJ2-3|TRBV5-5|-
CASSLGVGQGGTDTQYF
TGTGCCAGCAGCTTGGGTGTGGGACAGGGGGGCACAGATACGCAGTATTTT
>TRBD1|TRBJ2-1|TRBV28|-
CASSTTGTGYNEQFF
TGTGCCAGCAGCACTACCGGGACAGGGTACAATGAGCAGTTCTTC